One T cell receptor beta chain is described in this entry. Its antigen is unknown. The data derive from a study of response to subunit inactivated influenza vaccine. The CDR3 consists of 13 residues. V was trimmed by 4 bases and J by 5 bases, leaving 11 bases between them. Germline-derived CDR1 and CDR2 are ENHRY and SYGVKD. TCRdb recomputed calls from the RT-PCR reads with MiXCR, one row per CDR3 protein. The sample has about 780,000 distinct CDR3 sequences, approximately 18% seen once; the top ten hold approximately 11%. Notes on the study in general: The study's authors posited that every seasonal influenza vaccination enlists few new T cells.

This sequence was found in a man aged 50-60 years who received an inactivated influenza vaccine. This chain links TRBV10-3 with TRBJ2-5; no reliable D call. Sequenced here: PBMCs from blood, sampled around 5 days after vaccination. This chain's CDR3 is CAISGAYGETQYF. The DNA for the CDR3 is TGTGCCATCAGTGGAGCCTACGGGGAGACCCAGTACTTC.